This paragraph reports one T cell receptor (beta chain). Its antigen is not identified. The data were obtained in a study of monozygotic twins with cystic fibrosis. Generated by immunoSEQ multiplex PCR, the TCRdb table keeps only in-frame clones and is missing some. The table shows some 33,000 clones, with 80% to 95% occurring only once. The CDR3 contains 15 residues. The V and J ends lost 2 bases and 6 bases respectively, with 16 bases between them. Germline values: CDR1 MNHEY, CDR2 SVGAGI. Regarding the study as a whole: V usage most resembled the co-twin in 13 of 16 pairs. Median Simpson clonality of 0.0095 suggested naive T cells predominated.

What was sequenced was blood. This clonotype was obtained from a boy younger than 10 with cystic fibrosis. The gene calls are TRBV6-5 and TRBJ1-2, with D possibly being TRBD1 (6 bases). CDR3 bases: TGTGCCAGCAGTTACCCACCAGACAGGAGAGATGGCTACACCTTC. As protein: CASSYPPDRRDGYTF.